This passage covers 29 T cell receptor beta chains from one sample sequenced in a study of cytotoxic CD8 clonotypes in ibrutinib-treated CLL. Assay used: immunoSEQ multiplex PCR; TCRdb lists only in-frame clones, some missing. The data contain 40,000 or so clones, roughly three quarters of them singletons. The sample was PBMCs, taken after 12 months of ibrutinib treatment. The receptors here all came from a human donor with chronic lymphocytic leukemia.

V and J are TRBV27 and TRBJ1-4, with D hard to call. Trimming removed 5 bases at V and 0 bases at J, with 13 bases between. Germline lookup yields CDR1 MNHEY and CDR2 SMNVEV (reference sequence). The CDR3 has 16 residues. This CDR3 reads CASSIFRGSTNEKLFF. CDR3 in DNA: TGTGCCAGCAGTATATTCCGAGGATCAACTAATGAAAAACTGTTTTTT.

This clone was picked up a small number of times. This chain connects TRBV27 to TRBJ2-5, with a tentative D call TRBD1 (5 bases). This CDR3 spans 14 amino acids. Germline CDR1 MNHEY, CDR2 SMNVEV (reference sequence). The V and J ends lost 0 bases and 5 bases respectively, with 10 bases between them. CDR3 coding DNA: TGTGCCAGCAGTTTATCCTCAGGGCGGGAGACCCAGTACTTC. Amino acid sequence: CASSLSSGRETQYF.

The chain uses TRBV7-3 and TRBJ1-4, with D perhaps matching TRBD1 (5 bases). In germline, CDR1 is SGHTA, CDR2 FQGTGA. This CDR3 region has 14 residues. The ends were cut back, 5 bases at V and 8 bases at J, with 15 bases in the middle. Here the CDR3 reads CASSPTGGGEKLFF. The DNA for the CDR3 is TGTGCCAGCAGCCCCACGGGGGGAGGGGAAAAACTGTTTTTT.

The chain carries TRBV11-2 and TRBJ2-1; 7 bases are a match to TRBD1. This CDR3 spans 19 amino acids. Per germline, CDR1 SGHAT and CDR2 FQNNGV. V shed 0 bases and J 3 bases; nucleotides not matched to a gene: 14. This CDR3 reads CASSLERGKGGGRYNEQFF. Here the CDR3 DNA reads TGTGCCAGCAGCTTAGAGAGGGGGAAAGGGGGCGGCCGCTACAATGAGCAGTTCTTC.

The chain uses TRBV7-2 and TRBJ1-2, with TRBD1 as a possible D gene (5 bases). Trimming took off 2 bases at V and 8 bases at J, with 15 bases between the two ends. This CDR3 spans 14 amino acids. The germline V gene has CDR1 SGHTA and CDR2 FQGNSA. The CDR3 DNA reads TGTGCCAGCAGCTTACGCCCAGGGAGCGAGGGCTACACCTTC. The encoded protein is CASSLRPGSEGYTF.

The chain combines TRBV5-6 with TRBJ2-2; 12 bases agree with TRBD2. V shed 4 bases and J 8 bases; nucleotides not matched to a gene: 15. Germline-derived CDR1 and CDR2 are SGHDT and YYEEEE. The CDR3 extends over 18 amino acids. The CDR3: CASSPEGASGRVRGELFF. In DNA, the CDR3 is TGTGCCAGCAGCCCGGAGGGGGCTAGCGGGAGGGTTCGAGGGGAGCTGTTTTTT.

V gene TRBV27 combines with J gene TRBJ1-2, with D perhaps matching TRBD1 (5 bases). With 6 bases removed from V and 1 base from J, the gap between germline ends came to 12 bases. CDR1 is MNHEY and CDR2 is SMNVEV in the germline V gene (reference sequence). This CDR3 is 14 amino acids long. The CDR3 here is CASSLGGGNYGYTF. The DNA for the CDR3 is TGTGCCAGCAGCTTGGGGGGGGGTAACTATGGCTACACCTTC.

This clone occurred once. The chain couples TRBV18 to TRBJ1-3, with a weak D call TRBD1 (5 bases). The CDR3 loop spans 16 amino acids. Germline loops: CDR1 KGHSH, CDR2 LQKENI. V was trimmed by 0 bases and J by 3 bases, leaving 12 bases between them. This CDR3 reads CASSPPGSGIGNTIYF. Written as DNA, the CDR3 is TGTGCCAGCTCACCACCAGGTTCAGGGATTGGAAACACCATATATTTT.

The chain recombines TRBV28 with TRBJ2-5; D is unclear. The CDR3 sequence is 12 residues long. Trimming took off 1 base at V and 4 bases at J, with 4 bases between the two ends. Germline CDR1 and CDR2: MDHEN and SYDVKM. The CDR3, as DNA: TGTGCCAGCAGTTTATTTGGAGAGACCCAGTACTTC. It codes for CASSLFGETQYF.

The chain links TRBV5-5 to TRBJ2-2; possibly TRBD1 or TRBD2 for D (5 bases each). The V gene lost 4 bases and the J gene lost 4 bases, with 11 bases spanning the gap. The CDR3 loop spans 14 amino acids. Germline CDR1 reads SGHKS; CDR2 reads YYEKEE (reference sequence). DNA for the CDR3: TGTGCCAGCAGCCCCGGGACGACCACCGGGGAGCTGTTTTTT. Its translation: CASSPGTTTGELFF.

In its sample, this clone was seen once. This chain's CDR3 is CASSQPQGQGSNQPQHF. The CDR3 DNA reads as TGTGCCAGCAGTCAACCACAGGGTCAGGGAAGCAATCAGCCCCAGCATTTT. The chain has TRBV28 and TRBJ1-5, with D perhaps matching TRBD1 (6 bases). Deletions cut 5 bases from V and 1 base from J, with 18 bases between. The CDR3 spans 17 residues. Germline V gene sequence: CDR1 MDHEN, CDR2 SYDVKM.

This chain connects TRBV18 to TRBJ2-7, with a possible D match to TRBD1 (6 bases). The V gene lost 3 bases and the J gene lost 4 bases, with 31 bases spanning the gap. CDR3 size: 20 residues. Per the germline V gene, CDR1 is KGHSH and CDR2 is LQKENI. CDR3 coding DNA: TGTGCCAGCTCACCGAAGCCGGGACAAGAAAAGATACCAACTCGGTACGAGCAGTACTTC. Translating it yields CASSPKPGQEKIPTRYEQYF.

This chain uses TRBV7-2 with TRBJ1-1; possible D gene TRBD1, 5 bases. The CDR3 totals 14 residues. CDR1 and CDR2 (germline): SGHTA, FQGNSA. V was cut by 5 bases and J by 5 bases, with 15 bases left in between. The CDR3, as DNA: TGTGCCAGCAGCATGACAAGAGGGGCGACTGAAGCTTTCTTT. Its translation is CASSMTRGATEAFF.

This clone was seen just once. The chain couples TRBV6-1 to TRBJ2-1, with D tentatively TRBD2 (5 bases). V lost 1 base to trimming and J lost 16 bases, with 17 bases between them. This CDR3 is built from 13 residues. Per germline, CDR1 MNHNS and CDR2 SASEGT. The CDR3 is CASSEVSGLGIFF. The CDR3 DNA sequence: TGTGCCAGCAGTGAAGTGAGCGGACTCGGCATTTTCTTC.

CDR3 nucleotide sequence: TGTGCCTGGACATCTAGCGGGCCCACCTACGAGCAGTACTTC. Residues: CAWTSSGPTYEQYF. The genes are TRBV30 and TRBJ2-7; 8 bases line up with TRBD2. Germline V gives CDR1 GTSNPN, CDR2 SVGIG (reference sequence). The CDR3 is 14 residues long. After removal of 4 bases from V and 2 bases from J, the junction contained 7 bases not matched to a gene.

The chain uses TRBV4-1 and TRBJ2-1, with D perhaps matching TRBD1 (5 bases). Per the germline V gene, CDR1 is MGHRA and CDR2 is YSYEKL. The CDR3 contains 15 residues. The V gene lost 1 base and the J gene lost 8 bases, with 15 bases spanning the gap. The CDR3 spells CASSQVLARTHEQFF. CDR3 bases: TGCGCCAGCAGCCAAGTCCTGGCCAGGACACATGAGCAGTTCTTC.

The gene calls are TRBV19 and TRBJ1-4; tentative D call: TRBD1 (6 bases). The CDR3 contains 17 residues. Germline values: CDR1 LNHDA, CDR2 SQIVND (reference sequence). V was pared by 4 bases and J by 6 bases, with 21 bases between. CDR3 residues: CASSTPILGGLYEKLFF. DNA of the CDR3: TGTGCCAGTAGTACGCCAATCTTAGGGGGACTATATGAAAAACTGTTTTTT. Combining the CDR3 with reference TRBV19 and TRBJ1-4 gives the whole variable domain DGGITQSPKYLFRKEGQNVTLSCEQNLNHDAMYWYRQDPGQGLRLIYYSQIVNDFQKGDIAEGYSVSREKKESFPLTVTSAQKNPTAFYLCASSTPILGGLYEKLFFGSGTQLSVL.

This chain joins TRBV7-9 and TRBJ2-7, with 7 bases identical to TRBD2. Per germline, CDR1 SEHNR and CDR2 FQNEAQ (reference sequence). This CDR3 contains 18 residues. V lost 4 bases to trimming and J lost 2 bases; unmatched junction nucleotides: 17. CDR3 coding DNA: TGTGCCAGCAGCTCCGTGGCCGCGTTCTCTAGCGGCCCCTACGAGCAGTACTTC. It yields the protein CASSSVAAFSSGPYEQYF.

V gene TRBV15 combines with J gene TRBJ2-7; D is perhaps TRBD1 (6 bases). V was cut by 4 bases and J by 10 bases, with 26 bases left in between. Germline V gene sequence: CDR1 LNHNV, CDR2 YYDKDF (reference sequence). This CDR3 has 16 amino acids. For the CDR3, the DNA is TGTGCCACCAGCACGATATCCGGGACACGAGGGGGAAGACAGTACTTC. It specifies CATSTISGTRGGRQYF.

The J gene is TRBJ2-1, the V gene TRBV11-3; D not certain. V was pared by 2 bases and J by 5 bases, with 10 bases between. The CDR3 runs to 14 residues. CDR1 SGHNT and CDR2 YENEEA come from the germline V gene. The CDR3 sequence is CASSLLDNDNEQFF. For the CDR3, the DNA is TGTGCCAGCAGCTTACTCGACAACGACAATGAGCAGTTCTTC.

CDR3 nucleotides: TGCGCCAGCAGTGAGTCCCCGTCGACTAGCTCCGGGGAGCTGTTTTTT. Protein sequence: CASSESPSTSSGELFF. This chain connects TRBV10-1 to TRBJ2-2, with 7 positions matching TRBD2. The junction had 7 bases not matched to a gene; V was cut back by 0 bases and J by 6 bases. This CDR3 has 16 residues. Germline-derived CDR1 and CDR2 are WNHNN and SYGVQD (reference sequence).

The V gene is TRBV27, the J gene TRBJ1-2; 10 nucleotides match TRBD1. V was clipped by 4 bases and J by 0 bases; unmatched bases: 8. The V gene's germline CDR1 is MNHEY and CDR2 SMNVEV (reference sequence). This CDR3 contains 17 residues. The CDR3 DNA reads as TGTGCCAGCAGTTCCCTCGACAGGGGGCGACCTAACTATGGCTACACCTTC. Translation gives CASSSLDRGRPNYGYTF.

The genes are TRBV18 and TRBJ2-5; tentatively, D is TRBD1 or TRBD2 (5 bases each). CDR3 length: 15 residues. Trimming took off 4 bases at V and 1 base at J, with 13 bases between the two ends. Germline loops: CDR1 KGHSH, CDR2 LQKENI. The CDR3 is CASSREGPIQETQYF. CDR3 bases: TGTGCCAGCTCACGCGAGGGACCAATCCAAGAGACCCAGTACTTC. Full variable domain (missing parts from reference TRBV18 and TRBJ2-5): NAGVMQNPRHLVRRRGQEARLRCSPMKGHSHVYWYRQLPEEGLKFMVYLQKENIIDESGMPKERFSAEFPKEGPSILRIQQVVRGDSAAYFCASSREGPIQETQYFGPGTRLLVL.

The chain links TRBV11-3 to TRBJ2-3, with 11 nucleotides matching TRBD2. The CDR3 has 16 residues. Germline V gene lookup returns CDR1 SGHNT and CDR2 YENEEA. J lost 0 bases, V lost 3 bases, and 2 bases had no gene match. CDR3 nucleotides: TGTGCCAGCAGCTTCAGGACTAGCGGGAGCACAGATACGCAGTATTTT. Its protein is CASSFRTSGSTDTQYF.

The chain uses TRBV2 and TRBJ2-7; 7 bases fit TRBD1. Losses at the gene ends were 5 bases for V and 0 bases for J; bases not matched to a gene: 4. The CDR3 extends over 14 amino acids. Per germline, CDR1 SNHLY and CDR2 FYNNEI. CDR3 coding DNA: TGTGCCAGCAGTCAGACAGGGTACTCCTACGAGCAGTACTTC. Its translation: CASSQTGYSYEQYF.

The chain uses TRBV11-2 and TRBJ2-3; 10 positions agree with TRBD2. The CDR3 has 17 residues. The germline V gene encodes CDR1 SGHAT and CDR2 FQNNGV. Trimming cost V 3 bases and J 0 bases; bases outside gene matches: 6. The CDR3 region is CASSLAGLADSTDTQYF. The CDR3 region has the DNA TGTGCCAGCAGCTTGGCAGGACTAGCGGATAGCACAGATACGCAGTATTTT. Supplemented by reference TRBV11-2 and TRBJ2-3, the full variable domain reads EAGVAQSPRYKIIEKRQSVAFWCNPISGHATLYWYQQILGQGPKLLIQFQNNGVVDDSQLPKDRFSAERLKGVDSTLKIQPAKLEDSAVYLCASSLAGLADSTDTQYFGPGTRLTVL.

This clone was seen just once. This chain connects TRBV4-3 to TRBJ2-4; D might be TRBD2 (6 bases). Germline V lookup: CDR1 LGHNA, CDR2 YSLEER. The V and J ends lost 2 bases and 0 bases respectively, with 14 bases between them. This CDR3 region has 17 residues. The CDR3 DNA is TGCGCCAGCAGCCAAAATGGTCCGGGGGAAGCCAAAAACATTCAGTACTTC. The encoded protein is CASSQNGPGEAKNIQYF.

This chain connects TRBV19 to TRBJ2-5, with D maybe TRBD2 (5 bases). The germline gives CDR1 LNHDA, CDR2 SQIVND (reference sequence). Trimming stripped 4 bases from V and 2 bases from J, with 20 bases between. CDR3 size: 17 residues. The CDR3 DNA sequence: TGTGCCAGTAGTAGAAACGACTACCAGGCCTCACAAGAGACCCAGTACTTC. Translating gives CASSRNDYQASQETQYF.

The chain joins TRBV7-6 to TRBJ2-3; D perhaps matches TRBD2 (5 bases). Looked up from germline, CDR1 is SGHVS and CDR2 is FNYEAQ. V lost 0 bases and J 0 bases, leaving 10 bases between the germline ends. This CDR3 contains 16 residues. The CDR3 coding sequence is TGTGCCAGCAGCTTAGCGAGCGGTACTAGCACAGATACGCAGTATTTT. Its translation is CASSLASGTSTDTQYF.